The next 8 T cell receptor beta chains were all read from a single sample in a study of shared clonotypes between healthy human individuals. Method: immunoSEQ multiplex PCR; TCRdb's copy keeps in-frame clones and lacks some. The sample has roughly 1.5 million clones; around 98% are singletons. The sequenced material came from naive CD4+ T cells sorted from blood. The subset was: CD45RA+ positively selected. The receptors shown here come from a man aged 25 to 40 in good health.

This CDR3 is CASSRGTGNSYEQYF. In DNA, the CDR3 is TGTGCCAGCAGCAGAGGGACAGGGAATTCGTACGAGCAGTACTTC. The chain couples TRBV7-2 to TRBJ2-7; 9 bases agree with TRBD1. This CDR3 spans 15 amino acids. Germline-derived CDR1 and CDR2 are SGHTA and FQGNSA. V gave up 5 bases and J gave up 4 bases; unmatched junction bases: 9.

The rearrangement joins TRBV11-2 to TRBJ2-5; no firm D call. V shed 2 bases and J shed 0 bases, with 4 bases lying between them. The germline CDR1 and CDR2 sequences are SGHAT and FQNNGV. The CDR3 loop spans 13 amino acids. The chain's CDR3 is CASSLKYQETQYF. CDR3 DNA: TGTGCCAGCAGCTTAAAGTACCAAGAGACCCAGTACTTC.

This chain uses TRBV7-9 with TRBJ2-3, with D perhaps assigned TRBD1 or TRBD2 (6 bases each). Between the trimmed V and J ends, which lost 5 bases and 1 base, there was a span of 16 bases. Germline V gene sequence: CDR1 SEHNR, CDR2 FQNEAQ (reference sequence). The CDR3 spans 16 residues. CDR3 DNA: TGTGCCAGCAGCCCAAGAGGGGGGAGAGGCACAGATACGCAGTATTTT. Translating gives CASSPRGGRGTDTQYF.

This chain links TRBV19 with TRBJ2-3; the D gene is possibly TRBD2 (6 bases). V lost 2 bases and J 4 bases, leaving 19 bases between the germline ends. Per the germline V gene, CDR1 is LNHDA and CDR2 is SQIVND (reference sequence). CDR3 size: 17 residues. CDR3 amino acids: CASSIPRPGVGPDTQYF. CDR3 DNA: TGTGCCAGTAGTATACCCCGCCCGGGAGTGGGCCCAGATACGCAGTATTTT.

Here the CDR3 DNA reads TGTGCCAGCAGCTCGAGATCAGGGCCTCCCACTGAAGCTTTCTTT. Protein product: CASSSRSGPPTEAFF. This chain links TRBV11-3 with TRBJ1-1, with D possibly TRBD1 on 5 matching bases. The CDR3 consists of 15 residues. The germline V and J ends were trimmed by 4 bases and 4 bases, with 16 bases remaining between them. CDR1 is SGHNT and CDR2 is YENEEA in the germline V gene.

This chain links TRBV5-5 with TRBJ2-3; tentative D call: TRBD2 (5 bases). The CDR3 covers 15 residues. Germline CDR1 is SGHKS and CDR2 is YYEKEE (reference sequence). V lost 1 base and J 4 bases, leaving 13 bases between the germline ends. CDR3 loop: CASSLMREWSDTQYF. The CDR3 region has the DNA TGTGCCAGCAGCTTGATGAGGGAGTGGTCAGATACGCAGTATTTT.

The chain has TRBV4-1 and TRBJ2-7; D perhaps matches TRBD1 (6 bases). With 5 bases removed from V and 0 bases from J, the gap between germline ends came to 17 bases. Per the germline V gene, CDR1 is MGHRA and CDR2 is YSYEKL. CDR3 size: 16 residues. The CDR3 here is CASSKRDIPSSYEQYF. CDR3 in DNA: TGCGCCAGCAGCAAACGGGACATACCAAGCTCCTACGAGCAGTACTTC.

This rearrangement joins TRBV5-1 to TRBJ1-1; maybe TRBD1 (5 bases). The CDR3 loop spans 15 amino acids. Trimming took off 4 bases at V and 3 bases at J, with 16 bases between the two ends. The germline V gene encodes CDR1 SGHRS and CDR2 YFSETQ. CDR3: CASSTGRSLDTEAFF. CDR3 sequence (DNA): TGCGCCAGCAGCACAGGACGGTCGTTGGACACTGAAGCTTTCTTT.